The 4 T cell receptor beta chains below come from one sample, sequenced in a study of cytomegalovirus exposure and HLA in healthy donors. Primers included in the PCR were 60 Vbeta and 13 Jbeta primers. Assay: immunoSEQ multiplex PCR; the TCRdb copy retains only in-frame clones and omits some. The repertoire consists of some 180,000 clones, with roughly 9.4% occurring once and the leading ten covering roughly 1.4%. What was sequenced was PBMCs. These receptors were collected from a woman aged 30 to 39 in good health and CMV-seropositive.

Points on this clone: A read error may account for a junction end that differs from germline. The J gene is TRBJ2-1, the V gene TRBV5-1; TRBD2 might be the D (5 bases). Germline CDR1 reads SGHRS; CDR2 reads YFSETQ. The CDR3 consists of 14 residues. CDR3 residues: CASSLTAAYNEQLF. The CDR3 region has the DNA TGCGCCAGCAGCTTGACAGCGGCTTACAATGAGCAGCTCTTC.

The chain couples TRBV5-1 to TRBJ2-3; D is possibly TRBD1 (6 bases). CDR3 size: 16 residues. Germline V lookup: CDR1 SGHRS, CDR2 YFSETQ. V lost 0 bases to trimming and J lost 3 bases, with 14 bases between them. CDR3: CASSLAKQGLTDTQYF. The CDR3 DNA reads TGCGCCAGCAGCTTGGCCAAGCAGGGGTTGACAGATACGCAGTATTTT.

This clone occurred many times. The chain couples TRBV2 to TRBJ1-1, with D unclear. Germline V gives CDR1 SNHLY, CDR2 FYNNEI. Trimming left V 7 bases short and J 3 bases short, with 12 bases between. The CDR3 runs 13 residues. This chain's CDR3 is CASMTGEDTEAFF. The CDR3 DNA reads as TGTGCCAGCATGACTGGGGAGGACACTGAAGCTTTCTTT.

V and J are TRBV6-1 and TRBJ1-4, with TRBD1 identical over 7 bases. The V gene end was trimmed by 5 bases and the J gene end by 3 bases; junction bases not matched to a gene: 6. CDR1 and CDR2 from the germline V gene are MNHNS and SASEGT. The CDR3 is made up of 15 amino acids. The CDR3 sequence is CASSSPGTANEKLFF. The CDR3 coding sequence is TGTGCCAGCAGTTCTCCCGGGACAGCTAATGAAAAACTGTTTTTT.